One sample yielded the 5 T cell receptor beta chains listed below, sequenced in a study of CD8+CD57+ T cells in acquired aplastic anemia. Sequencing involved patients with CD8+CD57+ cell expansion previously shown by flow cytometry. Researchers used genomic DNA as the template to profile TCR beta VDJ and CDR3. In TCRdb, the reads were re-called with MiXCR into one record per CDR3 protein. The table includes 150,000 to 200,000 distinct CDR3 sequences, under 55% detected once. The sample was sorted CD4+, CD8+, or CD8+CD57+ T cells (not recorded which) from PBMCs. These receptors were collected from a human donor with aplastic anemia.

The CDR3 loop is CASSMVDLNGNQPQHF. The CDR3 DNA reads as TGTGCCAGTAGTATGGTGGATCTCAACGGCAATCAGCCCCAGCATTTT. J is TRBJ1-5 and V is TRBV19; D gene uncertain. The CDR3 has 16 amino acids. Deletions cut 3 bases from V and 2 bases from J, with 14 bases between. The germline CDR1 and CDR2 sequences are LNHDA and SQIVND (reference sequence).

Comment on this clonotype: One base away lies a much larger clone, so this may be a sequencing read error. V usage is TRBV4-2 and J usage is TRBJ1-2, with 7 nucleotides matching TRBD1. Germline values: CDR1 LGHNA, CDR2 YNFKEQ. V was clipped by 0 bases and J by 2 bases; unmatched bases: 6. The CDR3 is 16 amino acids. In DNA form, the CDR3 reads TGTGCCAGCAGCCAAGATCTAGGACAGGAAAACTATGGCTACACCTTC. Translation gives CASSQDLGQENYGYTF.

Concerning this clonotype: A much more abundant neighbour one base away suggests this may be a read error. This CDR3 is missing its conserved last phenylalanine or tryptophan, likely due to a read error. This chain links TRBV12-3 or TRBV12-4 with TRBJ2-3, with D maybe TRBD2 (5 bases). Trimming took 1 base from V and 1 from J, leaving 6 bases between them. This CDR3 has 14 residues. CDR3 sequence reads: CASSLGGGTDTQYL. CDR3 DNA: TGTGCCAGCAGTTTAGGGGGAGGCACAGATACGCAGTATCTT.

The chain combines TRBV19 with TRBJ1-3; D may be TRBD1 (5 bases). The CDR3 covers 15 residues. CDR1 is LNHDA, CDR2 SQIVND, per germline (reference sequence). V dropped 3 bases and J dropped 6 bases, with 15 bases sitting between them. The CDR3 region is CASSMRLAGVNTIYF. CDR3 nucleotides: TGTGCCAGTAGTATGCGTCTAGCGGGGGTAAACACCATATATTTT.

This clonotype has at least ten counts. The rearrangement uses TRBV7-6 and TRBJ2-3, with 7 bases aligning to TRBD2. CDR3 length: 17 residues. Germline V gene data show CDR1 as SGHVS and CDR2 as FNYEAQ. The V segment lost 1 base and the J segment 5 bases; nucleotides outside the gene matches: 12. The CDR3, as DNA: TGTGCCAGCAGCTTAGGGAGCGGGGTGGATGGGGGAGATACGCAGTATTTT. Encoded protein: CASSLGSGVDGGDTQYF.